This T cell receptor (beta chain) was retrieved from a study of shared clonotypes between healthy human individuals (dated by TCRdb to 2018 to 2021). At the level of the whole study: The cohort comprised a couple of women and a few men aged 18 to 49 years. For each donor, three plates each were used for CD4 naive and CD4 memory, two plates were used for CD8 naive, and one plate was used for CD8 memory. The study deeply sequenced blood TCR repertoires of five healthy adults to estimate repertoire size and the extent of clonotype sharing between individuals. Libraries were prepared and TCR repertoires were sequenced by different laboratories using diverse techniques, in order to increase sequencing depth and limit assay-specific biases. Per donor, leukapheresis produced somewhere between about 0.8 and 9 billion PBMCs.

Healthy HIV-negative adults with no recently reported acute infections or vaccinations were included as donors. All donors were Caucasian adults living in Nashville, Tennessee, USA. Magnetic negative selection was used to enrich CD4+ T cells, after which naive cells were positively selected on CD45RA and the negative fraction became the memory subset. After blood collection by leukapheresis, PBMCs were isolated using Ficoll-Histopaque density gradient centrifugation and then cryopreserved in the vapor phase of liquid nitrogen. Analytical flow cytometry was used to check the purity and quantity of every magnetically sorted T cell population. From each sorted fraction, genomic DNA was isolated and quantified by UV absorbance on a Nanodrop 2000c. Relative to germline, V is 2 bases shorter and J is 0 bases shorter, with 8 bases between their ends. As encoded in the germline V gene, CDR1 is SGHDT while CDR2 is YYEEEE. The cysteine opens and the phenylalanine closes a CDR3 of 14 amino acids. Only CDR3 DNA remains: 42 bases, in frame from the first base.

This clone was seen once. The antigen it recognizes is unknown. No per-base quality is available; no much larger clone lies one base away. TCR CDR3 regions were amplified from genomic DNA by multiplex PCR using the deep immunoSEQ assay. For each cell subset, the extracted genomic DNA was distributed evenly across all wells of several immunoSEQ 96-well plates, and each plate served as one replicate. For sorted subsets, 150 to 200 ng genomic DNA, equal to about 30,000 T cell genomes, was loaded into each replicate PCR. The purified libraries were quantified using a Qubit 3.0 fluorometer, sized with a Bioanalyzer 2100, and then quantified again using the KAPA Library Quantification kit. A separate single-read 150-cycle Illumina NextSeq 550 flow cell was used to sequence each immunoSEQ 96-well plate. Concerning the study's data processing: The immunoSEQ output contained only junctional sequences without quality scores, so filtering could not match that applied to full-length reads. To assign V/J genes and CDR3, sequences were annotated using PyIR, a Python wrapper for IgBLAST v1.9, with IMGT germline references. Reads were removed for weak V/J assignments (E-value above 1e-6), missing CDR3, stop codons, out-of-frame junctions, or ambiguous translated residues. V3J clonotypes were defined as sequences sharing the same inferred V gene, J gene, and CDR3 amino acid sequence. The percentage overlap between two repertoires was calculated by dividing the number of shared unique clonotypes by the size of the smaller repertoire. Richness of each repertoire was evaluated using RTK rarefaction, the Chao1 estimator, and Recon v2.1 estimates of unobserved clonotypes. OLGA was used to compute generation probabilities for all TCRbeta clonotypes that the gDNA method yielded from a few donors. Sourced from immuneACCESS, this table was stored by TCRdb with only in-frame sequences that have V and J called. A share of the clones is absent; for the studies checked, an unresolved V gene accounts for under half, and the remainder has no known explanation. The V and J calls and the clone size are those of that table, but D and trimming were determined from the DNA. The sample table records approximately 2.3 million clones; over 90% of these occur just once. The ten largest clones take up 0.35% to 0.5% of the sample.

Results and caveats for the whole study, not just this receptor: Sampling was limited to blood, and TCR repertoires in tissue likely differ from TCR repertoires in blood. Pairwise subsampling led to the expectation that sequencing depth would affect the degree of clonotype sharing among donors. Because the study included only a small number of donors, the genetic and exposure-history diversity represented was limited. When a few donors were compared, the shared fraction of clonotypes was around 5.1% for naive CD4, about 4% for naive CD8, 2% to 2.5% for memory CD4, and less than 0.45% for memory CD8. Compared with non-shared clonotypes, the clonotypes found in all four sorted-subset donors had higher generation probabilities. Incomplete sequencing was indicated by rarefaction of sorted-subset datasets, despite the large sequencing depth. Larger estimated clonotype richness was generally found for naive subsets than for memory subsets.

Recombination joined TRBV5-6 with TRBJ1-1; the D gene is unclear. This TCR derives from a man in his late teens or twenties in good health. Some clones in this sample may be carry-over from other donors' samples. The sequenced material came from naive CD4+ T cells from PBMCs. What the cell subset or site label conveys for this sample: CD45RA+ positively selected. The CDR3 region: CASSFPYMNTEAFF. The nucleotide sequence is TGTGCCAGCAGCTTCCCTTACATGAACACTGAAGCTTTCTTT.